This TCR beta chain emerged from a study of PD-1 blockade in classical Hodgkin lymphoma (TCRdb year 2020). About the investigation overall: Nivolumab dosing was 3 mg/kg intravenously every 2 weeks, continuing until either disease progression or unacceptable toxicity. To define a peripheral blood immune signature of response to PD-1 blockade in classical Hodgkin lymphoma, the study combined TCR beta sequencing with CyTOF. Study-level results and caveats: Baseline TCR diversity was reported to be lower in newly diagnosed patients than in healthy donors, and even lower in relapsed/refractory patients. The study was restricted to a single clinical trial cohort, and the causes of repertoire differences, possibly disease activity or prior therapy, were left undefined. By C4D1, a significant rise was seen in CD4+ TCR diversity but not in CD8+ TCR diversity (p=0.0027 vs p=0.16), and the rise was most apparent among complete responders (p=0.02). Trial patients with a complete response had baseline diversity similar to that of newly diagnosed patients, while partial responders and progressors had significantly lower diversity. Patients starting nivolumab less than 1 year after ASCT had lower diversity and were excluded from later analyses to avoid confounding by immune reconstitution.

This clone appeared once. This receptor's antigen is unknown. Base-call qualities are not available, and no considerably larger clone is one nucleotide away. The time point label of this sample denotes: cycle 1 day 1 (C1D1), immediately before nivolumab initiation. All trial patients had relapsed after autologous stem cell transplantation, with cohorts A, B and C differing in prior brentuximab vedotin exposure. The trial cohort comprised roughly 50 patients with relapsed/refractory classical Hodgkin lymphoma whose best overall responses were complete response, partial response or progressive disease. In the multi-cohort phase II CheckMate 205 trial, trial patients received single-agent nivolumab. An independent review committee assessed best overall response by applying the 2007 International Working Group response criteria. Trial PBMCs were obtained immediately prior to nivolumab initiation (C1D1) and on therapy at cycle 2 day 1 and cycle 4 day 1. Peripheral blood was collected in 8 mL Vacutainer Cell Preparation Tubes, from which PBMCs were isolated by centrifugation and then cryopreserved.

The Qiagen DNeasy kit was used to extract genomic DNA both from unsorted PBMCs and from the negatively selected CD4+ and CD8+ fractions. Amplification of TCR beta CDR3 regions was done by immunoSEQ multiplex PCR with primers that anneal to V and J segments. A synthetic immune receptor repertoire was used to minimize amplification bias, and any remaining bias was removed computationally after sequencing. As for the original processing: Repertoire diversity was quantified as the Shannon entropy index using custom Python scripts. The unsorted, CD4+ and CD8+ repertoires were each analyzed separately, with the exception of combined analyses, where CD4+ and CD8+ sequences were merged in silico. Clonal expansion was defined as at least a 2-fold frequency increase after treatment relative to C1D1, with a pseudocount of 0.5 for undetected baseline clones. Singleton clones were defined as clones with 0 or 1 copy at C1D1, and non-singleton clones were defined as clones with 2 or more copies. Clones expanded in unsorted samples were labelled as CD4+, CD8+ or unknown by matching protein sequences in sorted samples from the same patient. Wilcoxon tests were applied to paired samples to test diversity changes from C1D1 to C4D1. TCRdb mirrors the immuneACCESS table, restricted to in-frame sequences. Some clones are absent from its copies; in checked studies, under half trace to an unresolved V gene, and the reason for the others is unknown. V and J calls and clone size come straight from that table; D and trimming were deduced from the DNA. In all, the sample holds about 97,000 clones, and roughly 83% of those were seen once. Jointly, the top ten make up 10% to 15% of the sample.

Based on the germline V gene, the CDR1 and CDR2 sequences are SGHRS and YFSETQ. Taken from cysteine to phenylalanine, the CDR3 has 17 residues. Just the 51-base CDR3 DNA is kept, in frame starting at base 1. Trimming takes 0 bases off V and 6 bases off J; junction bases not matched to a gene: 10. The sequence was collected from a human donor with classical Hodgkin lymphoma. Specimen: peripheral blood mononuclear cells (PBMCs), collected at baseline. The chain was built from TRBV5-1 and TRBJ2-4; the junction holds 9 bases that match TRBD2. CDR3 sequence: CASSLALGGRAGNIQYF. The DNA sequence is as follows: TGCGCCAGCAGCTTGGCCTTGGGCGGGAGGGCCGGAAACATTCAGTACTTC.